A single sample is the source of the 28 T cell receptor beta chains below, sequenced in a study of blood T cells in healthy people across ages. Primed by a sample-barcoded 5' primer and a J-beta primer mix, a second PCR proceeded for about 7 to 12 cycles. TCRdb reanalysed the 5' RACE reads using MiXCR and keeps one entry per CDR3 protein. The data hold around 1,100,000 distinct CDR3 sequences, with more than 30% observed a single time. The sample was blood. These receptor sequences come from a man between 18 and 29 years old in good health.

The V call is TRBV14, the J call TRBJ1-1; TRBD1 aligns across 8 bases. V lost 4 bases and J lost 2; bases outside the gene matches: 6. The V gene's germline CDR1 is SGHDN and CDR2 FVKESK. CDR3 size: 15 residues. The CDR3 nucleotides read TGTGCCAGCAGCCGACCGACAGGGGCAAACACTGAAGCTTTCTTT. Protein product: CASSRPTGANTEAFF.

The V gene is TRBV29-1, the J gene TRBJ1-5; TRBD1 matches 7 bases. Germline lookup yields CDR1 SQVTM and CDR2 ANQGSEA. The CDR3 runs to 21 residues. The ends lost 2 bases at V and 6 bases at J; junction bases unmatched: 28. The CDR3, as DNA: TGCAGCGTTGAACATAACCAACCCGACAGGGTACCCACTCTCCCGGGTCAGCCCCAGCATTTT. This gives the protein CSVEHNQPDRVPTLPGQPQHF.

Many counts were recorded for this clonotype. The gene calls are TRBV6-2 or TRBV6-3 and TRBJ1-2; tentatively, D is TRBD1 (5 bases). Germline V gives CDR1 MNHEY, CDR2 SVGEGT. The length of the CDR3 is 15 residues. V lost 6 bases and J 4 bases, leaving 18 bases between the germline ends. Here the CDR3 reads CASRYTGTPVYGYTF. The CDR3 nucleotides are TGTGCCAGCAGATATACCGGGACGCCAGTCTATGGCTACACCTTC.

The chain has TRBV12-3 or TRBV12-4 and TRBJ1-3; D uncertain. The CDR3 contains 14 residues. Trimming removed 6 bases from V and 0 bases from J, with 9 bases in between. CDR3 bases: TGTGCCAGCAGCCTCGTTAGCTCTGGAAACACCATATATTTT. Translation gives CASSLVSSGNTIYF.

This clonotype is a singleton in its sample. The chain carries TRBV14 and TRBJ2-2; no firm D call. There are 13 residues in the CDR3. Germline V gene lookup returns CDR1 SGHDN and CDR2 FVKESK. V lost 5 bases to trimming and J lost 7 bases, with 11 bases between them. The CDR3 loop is CASSKRLYGELFF. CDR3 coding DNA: TGTGCCAGCAGCAAAAGGCTCTACGGGGAGCTGTTTTTT. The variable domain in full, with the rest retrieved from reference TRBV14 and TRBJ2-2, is EAGVTQFPSHSVIEKGQTVTLRCDPISGHDNLYWYRRVMGKEIKFLLHFVKESKQDESGMPNNRFLAERTGGTYSTLKVQPAELEDSGVYFCASSKRLYGELFFGEGSRLTVL.

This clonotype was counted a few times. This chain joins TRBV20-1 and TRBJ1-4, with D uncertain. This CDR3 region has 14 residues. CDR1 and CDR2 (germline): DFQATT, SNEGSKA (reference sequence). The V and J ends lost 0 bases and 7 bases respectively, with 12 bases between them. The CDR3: CSARDRTEVEKLFF. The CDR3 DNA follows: TGCAGTGCTAGAGACCGGACGGAAGTTGAAAAACTGTTTTTT.

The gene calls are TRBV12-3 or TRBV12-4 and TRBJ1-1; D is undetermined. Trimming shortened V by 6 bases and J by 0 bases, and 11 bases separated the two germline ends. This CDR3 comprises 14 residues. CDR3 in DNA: TGTGCCAGCAGGGAACAGCTGCTGAACACTGAAGCTTTCTTT. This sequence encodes CASREQLLNTEAFF.

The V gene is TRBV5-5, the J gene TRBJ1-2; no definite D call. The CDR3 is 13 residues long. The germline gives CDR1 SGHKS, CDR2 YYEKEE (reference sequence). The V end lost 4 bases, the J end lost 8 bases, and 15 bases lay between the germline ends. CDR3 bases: TGTGCCAGCAGCACGGGCCTCTGGGGAGGCTACACCTTC. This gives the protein CASSTGLWGGYTF. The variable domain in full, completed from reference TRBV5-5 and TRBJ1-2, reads DAGVTQSPTHLIKTRGQQVTLRCSPISGHKSVSWYQQVLGQGPQFIFQYYEKEERGRGNFPDRFSARQFPNYSSELNVNALLLGDSALYLCASSTGLWGGYTFGSGTRLTVV.

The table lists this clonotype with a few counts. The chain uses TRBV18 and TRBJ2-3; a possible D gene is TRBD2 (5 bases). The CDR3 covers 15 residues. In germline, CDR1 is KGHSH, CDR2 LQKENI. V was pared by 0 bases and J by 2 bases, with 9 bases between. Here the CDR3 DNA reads TGTGCCAGCTCACCACCGGAGGAATACACAGATACGCAGTATTTT. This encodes CASSPPEEYTDTQYF.

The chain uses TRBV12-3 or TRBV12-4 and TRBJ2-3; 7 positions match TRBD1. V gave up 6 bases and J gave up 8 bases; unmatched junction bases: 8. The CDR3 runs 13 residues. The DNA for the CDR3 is TGTGCCAGCAGCAGAGGGACAGAAGGTACGCAGTATTTT. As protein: CASSRGTEGTQYF.

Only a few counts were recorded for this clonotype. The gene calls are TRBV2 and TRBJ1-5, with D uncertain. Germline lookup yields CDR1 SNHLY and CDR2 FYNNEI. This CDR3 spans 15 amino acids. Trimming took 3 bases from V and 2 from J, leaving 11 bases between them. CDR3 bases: TGTGCCAGCAGTGATAGGGCAAGAGGCAATCAGCCCCAGCATTTT. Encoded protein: CASSDRARGNQPQHF.

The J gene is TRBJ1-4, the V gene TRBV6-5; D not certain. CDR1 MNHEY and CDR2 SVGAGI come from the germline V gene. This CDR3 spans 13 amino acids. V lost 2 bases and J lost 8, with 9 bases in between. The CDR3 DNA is TGTGCCAGCAGTTACGGGAGAAGGGAAAAACTGTTTTTT. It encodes CASSYGRREKLFF.

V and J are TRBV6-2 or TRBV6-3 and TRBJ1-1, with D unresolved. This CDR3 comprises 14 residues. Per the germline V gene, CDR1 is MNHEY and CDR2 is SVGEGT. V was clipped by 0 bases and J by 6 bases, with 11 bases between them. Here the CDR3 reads CASSYSIGNAEAFF. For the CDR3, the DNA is TGTGCCAGCAGTTACTCGATAGGTAACGCTGAAGCTTTCTTT.

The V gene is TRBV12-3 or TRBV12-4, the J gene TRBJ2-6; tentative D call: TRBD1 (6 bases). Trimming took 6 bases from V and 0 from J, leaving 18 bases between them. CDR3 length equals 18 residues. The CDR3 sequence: CASSSSGQPLSGANVLTF. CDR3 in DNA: TGTGCCAGCAGCTCTAGTGGACAGCCACTCTCTGGGGCCAACGTCCTGACTTTC.

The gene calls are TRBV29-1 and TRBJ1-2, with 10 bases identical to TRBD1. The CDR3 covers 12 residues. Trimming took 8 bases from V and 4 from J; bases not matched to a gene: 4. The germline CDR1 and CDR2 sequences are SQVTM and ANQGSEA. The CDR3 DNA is TGCAGCCTGCGGACAGGGGGCTATGGCTACACCTTC. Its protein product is CSLRTGGYGYTF.

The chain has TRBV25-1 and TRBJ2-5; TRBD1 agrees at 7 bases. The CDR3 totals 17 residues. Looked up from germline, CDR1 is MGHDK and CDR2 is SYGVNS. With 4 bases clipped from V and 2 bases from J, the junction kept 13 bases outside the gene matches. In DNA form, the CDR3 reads TGTGCCAGCAGTGGGAACTGGGACAGCGAGCGACAAGAGACCCAGTACTTC. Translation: CASSGNWDSERQETQYF.

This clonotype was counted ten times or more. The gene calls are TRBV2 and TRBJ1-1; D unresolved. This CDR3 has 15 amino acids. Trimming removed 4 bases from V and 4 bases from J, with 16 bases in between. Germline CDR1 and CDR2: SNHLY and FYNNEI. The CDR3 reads CASSGLSGTITEAFF. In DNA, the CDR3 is TGTGCCAGCAGTGGACTATCAGGAACTATCACTGAAGCTTTCTTT.

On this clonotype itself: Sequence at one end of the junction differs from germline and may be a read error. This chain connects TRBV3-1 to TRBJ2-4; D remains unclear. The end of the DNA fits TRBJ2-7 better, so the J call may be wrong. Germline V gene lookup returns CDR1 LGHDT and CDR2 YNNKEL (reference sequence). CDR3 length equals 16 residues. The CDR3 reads CANSLETAAFAYEQYF. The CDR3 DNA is TGTGCCAACAGCCTAGAAACGGCAGCCTTTGCCTACGAGCAGTACTTC.

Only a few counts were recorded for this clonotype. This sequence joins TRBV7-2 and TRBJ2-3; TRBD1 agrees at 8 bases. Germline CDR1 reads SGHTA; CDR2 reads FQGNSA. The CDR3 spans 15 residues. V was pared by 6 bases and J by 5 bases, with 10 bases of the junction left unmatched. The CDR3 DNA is TGTGCCAGCAGTTCAGGGGGCAGGGTCATAGATACGCAGTATTTT. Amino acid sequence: CASSSGGRVIDTQYF.

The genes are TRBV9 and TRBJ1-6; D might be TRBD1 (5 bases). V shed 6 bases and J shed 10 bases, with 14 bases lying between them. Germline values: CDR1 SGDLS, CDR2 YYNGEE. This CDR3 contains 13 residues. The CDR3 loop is CASNPNGGSPLHF. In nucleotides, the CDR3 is TGTGCCAGCAATCCAAACGGGGGATCACCCCTCCACTTT.

CDR3 amino acids: CASSLGTGVGANVLTF. In DNA form, the CDR3 reads TGTGCCAGCAGTTTAGGGACAGGGGTAGGGGCCAACGTCCTGACTTTC. The V call is TRBV28, the J call TRBJ2-6; 10 bases are shared with TRBD1. CDR1 MDHEN and CDR2 SYDVKM come from the germline V gene. This CDR3 comprises 16 residues. V was pared by 2 bases and J by 4 bases, with 2 bases of the junction left unmatched.

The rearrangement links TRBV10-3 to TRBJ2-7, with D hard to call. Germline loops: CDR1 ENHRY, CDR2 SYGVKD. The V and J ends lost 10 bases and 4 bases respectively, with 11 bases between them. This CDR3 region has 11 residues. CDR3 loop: CATEPAYEQYF. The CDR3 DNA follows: TGTGCCACCGAGCCTGCGTACGAGCAGTACTTC.

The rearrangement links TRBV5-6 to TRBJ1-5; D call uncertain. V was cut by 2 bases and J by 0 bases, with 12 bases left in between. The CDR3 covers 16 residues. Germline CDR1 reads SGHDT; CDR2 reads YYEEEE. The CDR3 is CASSFGPSFSNQPQHF. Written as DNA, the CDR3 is TGTGCCAGCAGCTTTGGACCCTCCTTTAGCAATCAGCCCCAGCATTTT. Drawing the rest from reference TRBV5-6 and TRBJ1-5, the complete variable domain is DAGVTQSPTHLIKTRGQQVTLRCSPKSGHDTVSWYQQALGQGPQFIFQYYEEEERQRGNFPDRFSGHQFPNYSSELNVNALLLGDSALYLCASSFGPSFSNQPQHFGDGTRLSIL.

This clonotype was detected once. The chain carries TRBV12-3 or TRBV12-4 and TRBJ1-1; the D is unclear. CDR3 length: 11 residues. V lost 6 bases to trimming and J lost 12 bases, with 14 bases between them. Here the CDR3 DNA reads TGTGCCAGCAGCGCGGTCCGCAGCACTTTCTTT. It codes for CASSAVRSTFF.

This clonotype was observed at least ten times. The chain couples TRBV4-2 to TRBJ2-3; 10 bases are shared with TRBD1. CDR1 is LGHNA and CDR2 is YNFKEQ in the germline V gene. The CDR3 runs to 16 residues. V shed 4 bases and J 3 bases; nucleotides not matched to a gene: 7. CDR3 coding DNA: TGTGCCAGCAGCCCGCGGACAGGGGGGATTACAGATACGCAGTATTTT. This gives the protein CASSPRTGGITDTQYF.

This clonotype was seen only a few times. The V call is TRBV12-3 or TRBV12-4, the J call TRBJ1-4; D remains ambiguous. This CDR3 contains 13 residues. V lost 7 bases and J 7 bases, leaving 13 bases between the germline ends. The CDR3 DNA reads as TGTGCCAGCACCCTGACCGGGAGTGAAAAACTGTTTTTT. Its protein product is CASTLTGSEKLFF.

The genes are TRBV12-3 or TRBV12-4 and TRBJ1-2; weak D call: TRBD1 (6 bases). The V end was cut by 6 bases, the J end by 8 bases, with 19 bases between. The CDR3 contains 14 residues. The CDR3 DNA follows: TGTGCCAGCAGCCCCAACAGGGTCCCTATAGGCTACACCTTC. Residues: CASSPNRVPIGYTF.

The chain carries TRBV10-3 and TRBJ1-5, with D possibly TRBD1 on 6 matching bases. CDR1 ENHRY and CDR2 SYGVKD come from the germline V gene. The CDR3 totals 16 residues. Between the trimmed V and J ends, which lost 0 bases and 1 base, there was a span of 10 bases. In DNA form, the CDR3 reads TGTGCCATCAGTGAGTCCCGGGACAACAGCAATCAGCCCCAGCATTTT. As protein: CAISESRDNSNQPQHF.